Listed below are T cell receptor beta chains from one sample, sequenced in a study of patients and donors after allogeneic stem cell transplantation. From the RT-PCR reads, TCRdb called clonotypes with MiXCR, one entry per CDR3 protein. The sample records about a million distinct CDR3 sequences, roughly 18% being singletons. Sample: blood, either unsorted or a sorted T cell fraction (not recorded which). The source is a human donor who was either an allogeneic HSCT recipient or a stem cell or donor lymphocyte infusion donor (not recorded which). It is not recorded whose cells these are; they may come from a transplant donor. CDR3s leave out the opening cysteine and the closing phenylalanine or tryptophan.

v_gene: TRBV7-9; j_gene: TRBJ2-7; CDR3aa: ASSLGTSGGAYEQY
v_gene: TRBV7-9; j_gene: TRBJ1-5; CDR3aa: ASSRDSKGNQPQH
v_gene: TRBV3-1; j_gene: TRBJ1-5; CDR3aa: ASSQDEPKAGQPQH
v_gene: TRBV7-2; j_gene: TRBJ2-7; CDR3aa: ASSSDRGFFYEQY
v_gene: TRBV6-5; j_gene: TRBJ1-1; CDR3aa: ASSLQGRAF
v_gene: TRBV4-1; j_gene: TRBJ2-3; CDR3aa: ASSQEGQPSTDTQY
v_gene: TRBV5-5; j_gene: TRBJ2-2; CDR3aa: ASSLVGLAGELF
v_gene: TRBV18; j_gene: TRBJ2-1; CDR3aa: ASSPQLADYNEQF
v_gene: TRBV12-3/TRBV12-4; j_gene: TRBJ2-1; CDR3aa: ASSLPSGANNEQF
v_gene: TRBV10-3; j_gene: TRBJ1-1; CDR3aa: AISDRGANTEAF
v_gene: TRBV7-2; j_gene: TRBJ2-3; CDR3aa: ASSKARTDTQY
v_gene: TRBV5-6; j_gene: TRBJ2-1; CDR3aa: ASSFWSGAEQF
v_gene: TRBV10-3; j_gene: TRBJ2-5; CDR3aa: AIGHLARVTQY
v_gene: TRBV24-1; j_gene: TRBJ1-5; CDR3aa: ATSETAPGQPQH
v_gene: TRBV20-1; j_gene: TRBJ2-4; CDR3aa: SARALWRILAKNIQY
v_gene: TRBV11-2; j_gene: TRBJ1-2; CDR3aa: ASAARWDGYT
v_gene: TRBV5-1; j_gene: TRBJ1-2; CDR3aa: ASSLVSDGGDYT
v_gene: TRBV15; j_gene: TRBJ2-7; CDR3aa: ATSSGQGPYEQY
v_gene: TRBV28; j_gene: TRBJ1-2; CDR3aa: ASSLGAVYGYS
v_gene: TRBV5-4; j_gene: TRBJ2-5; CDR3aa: ASSLGGVGSRFETQY
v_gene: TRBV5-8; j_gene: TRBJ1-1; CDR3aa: ASSRDPDSLNTEAF
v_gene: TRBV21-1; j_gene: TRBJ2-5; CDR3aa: ASSKGGPQGETQY
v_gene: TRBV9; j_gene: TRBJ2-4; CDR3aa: ASSVDRGLGNIQY
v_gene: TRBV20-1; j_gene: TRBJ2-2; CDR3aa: SAREGTSENTGELF
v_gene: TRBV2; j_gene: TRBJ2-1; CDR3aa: ASSAAGNEQF
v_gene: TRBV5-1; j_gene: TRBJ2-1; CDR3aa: ASSVTGGAGNEQF
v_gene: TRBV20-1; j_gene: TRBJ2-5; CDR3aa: SARDRVAGQETQY
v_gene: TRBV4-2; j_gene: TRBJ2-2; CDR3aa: ASSGTSGTGELF
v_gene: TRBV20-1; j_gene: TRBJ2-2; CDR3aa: SARDGGYTGELF
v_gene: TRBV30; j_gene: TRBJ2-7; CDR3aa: AWSVGAGDHEQY
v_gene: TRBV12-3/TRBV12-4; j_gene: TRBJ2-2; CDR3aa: ASSLNGAGWTGELF
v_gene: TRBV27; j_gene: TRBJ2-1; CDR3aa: ASPPVGYNEQF
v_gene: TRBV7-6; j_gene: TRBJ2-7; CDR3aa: ASSLESISYEQY
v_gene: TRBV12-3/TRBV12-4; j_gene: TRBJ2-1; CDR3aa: ASSSDRVYNEQF
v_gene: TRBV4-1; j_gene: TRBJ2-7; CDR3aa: ASSHIRRGGASYEQY
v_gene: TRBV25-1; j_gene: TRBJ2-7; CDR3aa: ASRGPGLSSYEQY
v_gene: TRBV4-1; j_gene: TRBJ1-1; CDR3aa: ASSHPWGTEAF
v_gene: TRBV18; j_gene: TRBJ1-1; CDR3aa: ASSPIDPEAF
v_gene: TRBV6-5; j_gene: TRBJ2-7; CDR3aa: ASSYDRPSSYEQY
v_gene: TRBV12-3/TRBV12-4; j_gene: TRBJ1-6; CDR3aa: ASSVDSNSPLH